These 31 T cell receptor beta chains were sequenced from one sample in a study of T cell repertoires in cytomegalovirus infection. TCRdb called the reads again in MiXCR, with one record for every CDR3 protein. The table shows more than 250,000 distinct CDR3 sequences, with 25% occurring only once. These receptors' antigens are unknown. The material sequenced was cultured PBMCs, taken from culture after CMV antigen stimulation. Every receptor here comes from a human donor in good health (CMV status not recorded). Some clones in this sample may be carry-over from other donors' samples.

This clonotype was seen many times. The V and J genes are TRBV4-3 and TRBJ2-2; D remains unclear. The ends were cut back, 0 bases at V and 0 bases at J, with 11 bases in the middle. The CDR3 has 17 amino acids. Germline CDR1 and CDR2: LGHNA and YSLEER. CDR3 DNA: TGCGCCAGCAGCCAAGAAGCCGCCAGGACGAACACCGGGGAGCTGTTTTTT. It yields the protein CASSQEAARTNTGELFF.

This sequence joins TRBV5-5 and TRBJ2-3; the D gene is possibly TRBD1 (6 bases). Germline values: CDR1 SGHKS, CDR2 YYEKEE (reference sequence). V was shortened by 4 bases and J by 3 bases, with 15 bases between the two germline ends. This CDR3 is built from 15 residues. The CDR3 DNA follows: TGTGCCAGCAGCCCGCGCTGGACAGAGACAGATACGCAGTATTTT. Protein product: CASSPRWTETDTQYF.

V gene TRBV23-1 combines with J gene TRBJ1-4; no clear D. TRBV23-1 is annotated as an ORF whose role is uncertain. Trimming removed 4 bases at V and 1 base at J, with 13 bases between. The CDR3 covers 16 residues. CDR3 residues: CASSPRPAETNEKLFF. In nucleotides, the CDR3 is TGCGCCAGCAGTCCCAGACCGGCGGAAACTAATGAAAAACTGTTTTTT.

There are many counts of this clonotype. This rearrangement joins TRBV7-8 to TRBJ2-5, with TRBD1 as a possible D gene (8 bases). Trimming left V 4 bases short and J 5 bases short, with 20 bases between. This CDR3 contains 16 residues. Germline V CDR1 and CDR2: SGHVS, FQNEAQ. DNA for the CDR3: TGTGCCAGCAGCTCAAACAGGGGGGGTTTCAGGGAGACCCAGTACTTC. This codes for CASSSNRGGFRETQYF.

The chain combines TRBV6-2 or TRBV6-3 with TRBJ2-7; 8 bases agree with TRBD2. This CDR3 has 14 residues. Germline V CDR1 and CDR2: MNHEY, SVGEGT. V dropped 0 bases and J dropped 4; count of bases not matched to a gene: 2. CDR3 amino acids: CASSYSASGYEQYV. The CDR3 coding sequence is TGTGCCAGCAGTTACTCGGCTAGCGGGTACGAGCAGTACGTC.

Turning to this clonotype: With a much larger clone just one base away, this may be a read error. Here the CDR3 DNA reads TGCGCCAGCAGCCGAGAAGCCAGGGGTAGCAATCAGCCCCAGCATTTT. Its translation: CASSREARGSNQPQHF. This chain connects TRBV4-3 to TRBJ1-5, with D possibly matching TRBD1 (6 bases). This CDR3 contains 16 residues. Trimming shortened V by 4 bases and J by 0 bases, and 13 bases separated the two germline ends. In germline, CDR1 is LGHNA, CDR2 YSLEER.

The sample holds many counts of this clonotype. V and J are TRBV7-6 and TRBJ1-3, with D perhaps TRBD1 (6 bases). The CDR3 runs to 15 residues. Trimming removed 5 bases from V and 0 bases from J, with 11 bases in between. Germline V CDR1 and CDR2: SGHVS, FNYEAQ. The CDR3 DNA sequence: TGTGCCAGCAGCCTGGACAGTCACTCTGGAAACACCATATATTTT. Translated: CASSLDSHSGNTIYF.

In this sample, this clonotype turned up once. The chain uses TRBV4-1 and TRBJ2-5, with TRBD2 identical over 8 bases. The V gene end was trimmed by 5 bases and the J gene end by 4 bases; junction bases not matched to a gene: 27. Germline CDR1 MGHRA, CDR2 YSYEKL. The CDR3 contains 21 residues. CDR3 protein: CASSSSVEHTIAGWQRETQYF. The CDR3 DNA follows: TGCGCCAGCAGCTCGTCCGTAGAACATACTATAGCGGGATGGCAGCGAGAGACCCAGTACTTC.

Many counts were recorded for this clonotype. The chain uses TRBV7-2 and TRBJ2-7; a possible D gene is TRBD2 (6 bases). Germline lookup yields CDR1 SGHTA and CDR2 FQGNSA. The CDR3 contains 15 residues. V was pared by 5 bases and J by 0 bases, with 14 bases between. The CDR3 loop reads CASSLGTHSSYEQYF. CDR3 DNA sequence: TGTGCCAGCAGCCTCGGGACTCACAGCTCCTACGAGCAGTACTTC.

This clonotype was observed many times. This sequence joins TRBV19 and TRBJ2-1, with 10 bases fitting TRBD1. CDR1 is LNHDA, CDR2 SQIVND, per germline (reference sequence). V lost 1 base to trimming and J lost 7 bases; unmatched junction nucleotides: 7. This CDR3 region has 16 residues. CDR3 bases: TGTGCCAGTAGTATAGGCCGGGGACAGGGGCTGAATGAGCAGTTCTTC. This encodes CASSIGRGQGLNEQFF.

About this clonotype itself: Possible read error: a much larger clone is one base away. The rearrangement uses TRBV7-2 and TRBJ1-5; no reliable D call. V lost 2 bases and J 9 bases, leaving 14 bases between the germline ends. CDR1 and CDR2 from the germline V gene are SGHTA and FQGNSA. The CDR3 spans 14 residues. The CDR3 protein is CASSLWPGGMPQHF. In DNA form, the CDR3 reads TGTGCCAGCAGCTTATGGCCAGGAGGAATGCCCCAGCATTTT.

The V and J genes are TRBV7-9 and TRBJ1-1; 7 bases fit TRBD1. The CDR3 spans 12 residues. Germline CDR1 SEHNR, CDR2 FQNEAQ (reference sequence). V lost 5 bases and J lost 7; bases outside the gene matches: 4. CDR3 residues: CASSVDRFEAFF. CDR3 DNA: TGTGCCAGCAGCGTGGACAGGTTTGAAGCTTTCTTT.

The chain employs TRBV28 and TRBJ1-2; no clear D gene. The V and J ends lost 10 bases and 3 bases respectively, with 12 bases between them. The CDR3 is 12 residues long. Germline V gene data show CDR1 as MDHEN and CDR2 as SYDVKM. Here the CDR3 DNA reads TGTGCCATCTTGGAACAAGACTATGGCTACACCTTC. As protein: CAILEQDYGYTF.

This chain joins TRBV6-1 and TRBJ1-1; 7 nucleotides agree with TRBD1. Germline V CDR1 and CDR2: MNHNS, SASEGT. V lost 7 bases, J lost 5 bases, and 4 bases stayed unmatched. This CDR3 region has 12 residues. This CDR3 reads CASNDRATEAFF. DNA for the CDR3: TGTGCCAGCAACGACAGGGCGACTGAAGCTTTCTTT.

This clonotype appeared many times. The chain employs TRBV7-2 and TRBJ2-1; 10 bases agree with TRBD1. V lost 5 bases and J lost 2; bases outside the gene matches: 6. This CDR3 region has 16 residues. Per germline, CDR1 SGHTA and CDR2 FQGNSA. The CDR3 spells CASSPGTGETYNEQFF. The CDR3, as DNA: TGTGCCAGCAGCCCGGGGACAGGGGAGACCTACAATGAGCAGTTCTTC.

The CDR3 DNA follows: TGTGCCAGCAGGGACTACCCCTACGAGCAGTACTTC. Amino acids: CASRDYPYEQYF. The chain joins TRBV2 to TRBJ2-7, with a tentative D call TRBD2 (6 bases). CDR1 and CDR2 from the germline V gene are SNHLY and FYNNEI. CDR3 length: 12 amino acids. Trimming cost V 6 bases and J 2 bases, with 8 bases left between them. Variable domain in full (rest from reference TRBV2 and TRBJ2-7): EPEVTQTPSHQVTQMGQEVILRCVPISNHLYFYWYRQILGQKVEFLVSFYNNEISEKSEIFDDQFSVERPDGSNFTLKIRSTKLEDSAMYFCASRDYPYEQYFGPGTRLTVT.

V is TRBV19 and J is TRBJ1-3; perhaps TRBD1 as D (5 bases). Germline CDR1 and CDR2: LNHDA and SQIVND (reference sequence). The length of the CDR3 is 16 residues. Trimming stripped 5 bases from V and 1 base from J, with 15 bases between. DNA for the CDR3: TGTGCCAGTAGTCGGGGGTCCTTCGAATCTGGAAACACCATATATTTT. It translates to CASSRGSFESGNTIYF.

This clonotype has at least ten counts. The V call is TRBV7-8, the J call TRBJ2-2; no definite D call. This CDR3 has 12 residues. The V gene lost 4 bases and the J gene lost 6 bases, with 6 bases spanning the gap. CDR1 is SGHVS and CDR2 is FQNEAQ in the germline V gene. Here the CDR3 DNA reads TGTGCCAGCAGCTCATGGGCCGGGGAGCTGTTTTTT. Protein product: CASSSWAGELFF.

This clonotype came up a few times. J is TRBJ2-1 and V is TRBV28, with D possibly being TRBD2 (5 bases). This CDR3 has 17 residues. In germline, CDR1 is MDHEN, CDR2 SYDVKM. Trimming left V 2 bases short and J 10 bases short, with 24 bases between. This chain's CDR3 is CASSLGGPGLAVNEQFF. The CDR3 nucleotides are TGTGCCAGCAGTTTAGGAGGACCGGGCCTCGCGGTTAACGAGCAGTTCTTC.

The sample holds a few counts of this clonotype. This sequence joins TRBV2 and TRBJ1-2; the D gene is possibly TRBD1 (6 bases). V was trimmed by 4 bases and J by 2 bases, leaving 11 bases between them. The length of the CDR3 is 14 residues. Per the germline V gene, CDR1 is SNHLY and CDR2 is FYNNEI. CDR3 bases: TGTGCCAGCAGTGTAGGCCAGGGGAACTATGGCTACACCTTC. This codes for CASSVGQGNYGYTF.

CDR3 coding DNA: TGTGCCAGCAGCACCGGGGGAGGGGTCAGGAGACTTTCTAACTATGGCTACACCTTC. The encoded protein is CASSTGGGVRRLSNYGYTF. This chain joins TRBV7-2 and TRBJ1-2; tentative D call: TRBD1 (5 bases). The CDR3 is 19 residues long. Germline loops: CDR1 SGHTA, CDR2 FQGNSA. The V end lost 5 bases, the J end lost 0 bases, and 25 bases lay between the germline ends.

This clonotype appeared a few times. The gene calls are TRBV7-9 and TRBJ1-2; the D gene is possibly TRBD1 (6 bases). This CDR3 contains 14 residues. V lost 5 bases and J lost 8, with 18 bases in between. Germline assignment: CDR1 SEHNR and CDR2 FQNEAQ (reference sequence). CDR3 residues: CASSPGIGGDGYTF. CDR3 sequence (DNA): TGTGCCAGCAGCCCCGGTATCGGGGGCGACGGCTACACCTTC.

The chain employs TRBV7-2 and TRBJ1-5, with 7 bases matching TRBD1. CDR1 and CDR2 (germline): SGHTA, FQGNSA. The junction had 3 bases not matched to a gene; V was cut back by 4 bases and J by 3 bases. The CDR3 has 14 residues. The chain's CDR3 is CASSSGTDNQPQHF. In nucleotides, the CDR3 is TGTGCCAGCAGCTCCGGGACAGACAATCAGCCCCAGCATTTT.

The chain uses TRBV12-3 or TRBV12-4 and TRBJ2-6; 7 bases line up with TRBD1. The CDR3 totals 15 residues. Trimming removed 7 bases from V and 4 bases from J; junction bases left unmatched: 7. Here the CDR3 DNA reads TGTGCCAGCACACCGACAGGGTACGGGGCCAACGTCCTGACTTTC. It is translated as CASTPTGYGANVLTF.

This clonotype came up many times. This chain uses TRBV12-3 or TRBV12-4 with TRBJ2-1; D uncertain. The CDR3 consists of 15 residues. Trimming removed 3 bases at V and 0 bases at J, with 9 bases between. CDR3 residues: CASSFFQSSYNEQFF. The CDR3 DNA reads TGTGCCAGCAGTTTCTTCCAGAGCTCCTACAATGAGCAGTTCTTC.

Written as DNA, the CDR3 is TGTGCCAGCAGGCCTCCGGGCACCGGGGAGCTGTTTTTT. Translated, it gives CASRPPGTGELFF. The chain recombines TRBV7-2 with TRBJ2-2; D gene uncertain. Trimming pared 6 bases from V and 4 bases from J, leaving 9 bases between. This CDR3 is 13 amino acids long. Germline V gene data show CDR1 as SGHTA and CDR2 as FQGNSA.

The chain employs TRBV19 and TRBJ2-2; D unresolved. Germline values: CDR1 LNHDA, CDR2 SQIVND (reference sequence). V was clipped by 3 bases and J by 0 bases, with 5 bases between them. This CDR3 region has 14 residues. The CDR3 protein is CASSMGSNTGELFF. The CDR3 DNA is TGTGCCAGTAGTATGGGGTCGAACACCGGGGAGCTGTTTTTT.

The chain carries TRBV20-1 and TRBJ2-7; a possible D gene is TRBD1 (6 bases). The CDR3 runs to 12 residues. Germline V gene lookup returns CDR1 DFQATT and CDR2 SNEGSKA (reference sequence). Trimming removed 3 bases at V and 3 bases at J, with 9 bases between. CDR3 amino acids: CSARRDIYEQYF. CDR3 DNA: TGCAGTGCTAGGAGGGACATCTACGAGCAGTACTTC.

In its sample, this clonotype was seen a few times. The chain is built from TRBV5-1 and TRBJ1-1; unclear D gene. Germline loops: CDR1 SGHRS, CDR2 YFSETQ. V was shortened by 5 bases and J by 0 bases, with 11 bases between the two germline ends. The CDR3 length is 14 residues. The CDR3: CASRLAILNTEAFF. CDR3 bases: TGCGCCAGCAGACTCGCGATTCTGAACACTGAAGCTTTCTTT.

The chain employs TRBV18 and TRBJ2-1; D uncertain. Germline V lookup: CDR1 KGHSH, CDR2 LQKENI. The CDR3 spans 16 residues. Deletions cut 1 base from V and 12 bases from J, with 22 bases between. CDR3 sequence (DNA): TGTGCCAGCTCACCACAATCTACCGGGCCTCGCGTTGGGCAGTTCTTC. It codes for CASSPQSTGPRVGQFF. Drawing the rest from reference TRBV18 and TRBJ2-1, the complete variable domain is NAGVMQNPRHLVRRRGQEARLRCSPMKGHSHVYWYRQLPEEGLKFMVYLQKENIIDESGMPKERFSAEFPKEGPSILRIQQVVRGDSAAYFCASSPQSTGPRVGQFFGPGTRLTVL.

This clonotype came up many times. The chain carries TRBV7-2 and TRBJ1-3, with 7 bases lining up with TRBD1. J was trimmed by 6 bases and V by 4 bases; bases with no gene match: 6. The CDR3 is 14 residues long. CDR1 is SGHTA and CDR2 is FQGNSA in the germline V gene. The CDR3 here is CASSSRQGENTIYF. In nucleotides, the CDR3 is TGTGCCAGCAGCTCCAGACAGGGCGAAAACACCATATATTTT.